The clone carrying this TCR beta chain was seen more than once but under ten times. Its specificity is unknown. This CDR3 is 16 amino acids long. The V end lost 4 bases, the J end lost 0 bases, and 10 bases lay between the germline ends. Germline V gives CDR1 MNHNS, CDR2 SASEGT. These data belong to a study of T cells after yellow fever vaccination. The study's findings and limits: Though weaker, the secondary response peaked faster, on day 5 versus 15. In post-booster samples, most primary-vaccination clones reappeared (around 95% CD4, 70% to 90% CD8).

5'RACE template switching produced TCR cDNA carrying a universal primer site and UMIs. Via MiXCR, TCRdb re-called the 5' RACE reads, giving one row per CDR3 protein. The sample consists of a few hundred thousand distinct CDR3 sequences, around 6.8% of them appearing once. The TCR originated in a man between 18 and 35 years old who received the YFV17D yellow fever vaccine. The J gene is TRBJ1-6, the V gene TRBV6-1; D not resolved. This sample comprised PBMCs, obtained 45 days after the first yellow fever vaccination. CDR3 sequence reads: CASSGQKSSYNSPLHF. CDR3 nucleotides: TGTGCCAGCAGTGGCCAGAAAAGCTCCTATAATTCACCCCTCCACTTT.